These 13 T cell receptor beta chains originate from one sample sequenced in a study of blood T cells in healthy people across ages (dated by TCRdb to 2015 to 2017). The method behind the library was 5' RACE. TCRdb records Illumina HiSeq 2500 as the sequencer. The second PCR ran for about 6 to 11 cycles and used a J-beta primer mix along with a sample-barcoded 5' primer. The raw public data were reprocessed by TCRdb itself: fastp quality trimming at Q25, MiXCR clonotype calling, in-frame beta chains only. For every CDR3 protein sequence, its rows merge into one entry that carries the most common genes and DNA. This sample is represented by some 1.7 million distinct CDR3 sequences; over 25% of them were singletons. 7.7% of the sample comes from the top ten. Sequenced: blood. Receptor source: a woman younger than 45 in good health.

The CDR3 DNA reads TGTGCCAGCAGCCAAAGATGGGACACAGGTCAGCCCCAGCATTTT. Its protein product is CASSQRWDTGQPQHF. The genes are TRBV12-3 or TRBV12-4 and TRBJ1-5; perhaps TRBD1 as D (6 bases). The CDR3 contains 15 residues. Trimming shortened V by 6 bases and J by 6 bases, and 18 bases separated the two germline ends.

The chain employs TRBV15 and TRBJ1-2, with a tentative D call TRBD1 (5 bases). Per the germline V gene, CDR1 is LNHNV and CDR2 is YYDKDF (reference sequence). The CDR3 covers 13 residues. V was cut by 3 bases and J by 2 bases, with 7 bases left in between. The CDR3 loop reads CATSSWGNYGYTF. The CDR3 DNA reads as TGTGCCACCAGCAGTTGGGGGAACTATGGCTACACCTTC.

This clonotype was counted between two and nine times. This chain uses TRBV12-3 or TRBV12-4 with TRBJ1-2, with no clear D. This CDR3 has 12 amino acids. V was pared by 3 bases and J by 8 bases, with 10 bases between. CDR3 nucleotides: TGTGCCAGCAGTTTCGGAGCCGCCGGCTACACCTTC. Amino acids: CASSFGAAGYTF.

This clonotype occurred a few times. The gene calls are TRBV29-1 and TRBJ1-1, with a possible D match to TRBD1 (6 bases). The V gene lost 8 bases and the J gene lost 5 bases, with 21 bases spanning the gap. Germline V lookup: CDR1 SQVTM, CDR2 ANQGSEA. This CDR3 comprises 14 residues. CDR3 sequence: CSTRTGRGATEAFF. The CDR3 coding sequence is TGCAGCACACGGACCGGGCGGGGGGCGACTGAAGCTTTCTTT.

The V and J genes are TRBV7-7 and TRBJ2-5; a possible D gene is TRBD2 (5 bases). In germline, CDR1 is SSHAT, CDR2 FNYEAQ (reference sequence). Between the trimmed V and J ends, which lost 5 bases and 1 base, there was a span of 11 bases. The CDR3 is made up of 14 amino acids. The CDR3 here is CASSRSGFQETQYF. As DNA, the CDR3 is TGTGCCAGCAGCCGATCGGGGTTCCAAGAGACCCAGTACTTC.

This clonotype was detected only once. The DNA is omitted, as the CDR3 cannot be located on it reliably, and the CDR3 follows TCRdb's listing. The V and J genes are TRBV5-1 and TRBJ2-7; the table's TRBD2 call for D was not verified on the DNA. The CDR3 spans 21 residues, counting both ends. CDR1 is SGHRS and CDR2 is YFSETQ in the germline V gene. CDR3: CASSFYICSARDKGVGYEQYF.

The gene calls are TRBV20-1 and TRBJ1-1; a possible D gene is TRBD1 (6 bases). The CDR3 is 14 residues long. The V and J ends lost 7 bases and 4 bases respectively, with 19 bases between them. Germline loops: CDR1 DFQATT, CDR2 SNEGSKA (reference sequence). The CDR3 nucleotides read TGCAGTGTCCAGCTAAGGGGGGTTAGCACTGAAGCTTTCTTT. This codes for CSVQLRGVSTEAFF.

V and J are TRBV9 and TRBJ1-4; tentatively, D is TRBD1 (6 bases). From germline, CDR1 is SGDLS and CDR2 YYNGEE. The CDR3 runs to 18 residues. V lost 4 bases, J lost 0 bases, and 19 bases lay in between. The chain's CDR3 is CASSPPWGAKATNEKLFF. In DNA, the CDR3 is TGTGCCAGCAGCCCCCCGTGGGGGGCAAAGGCAACTAATGAAAAACTGTTTTTT.

The sample holds many counts of this clonotype. V usage is TRBV29-1 and J usage is TRBJ1-2; the D gene is possibly TRBD1 (6 bases). The ends were cut back, 1 base at V and 8 bases at J, with 14 bases in the middle. This CDR3 has 13 residues. Germline CDR1 and CDR2: SQVTM and ANQGSEA. The chain's CDR3 is CSVEVGGAGGYTF. CDR3 bases: TGCAGCGTTGAAGTTGGGGGCGCAGGGGGCTACACCTTC.

This clonotype was counted ten times or more. This chain uses TRBV20-1 with TRBJ2-5, with 13 bases lining up with TRBD2. The V gene end was trimmed by 0 bases and the J gene end by 5 bases; junction bases not matched to a gene: 9. Germline V gene sequence: CDR1 DFQATT, CDR2 SNEGSKA (reference sequence). The CDR3 spans 17 residues. CDR3 DNA: TGCAGTGCTAGAGATAAACTAGCGGGGGGGTTGTTGGAGACCCAGTACTTC. It codes for CSARDKLAGGLLETQYF.

This chain links TRBV29-1 with TRBJ2-7, with 9 bases aligning to TRBD1. The CDR3 has 15 residues. With 3 bases clipped from V and 2 bases from J, the junction kept 8 bases outside the gene matches. Germline CDR1 is SQVTM and CDR2 is ANQGSEA. CDR3 sequence (DNA): TGCAGCGTTGAGATCCGGGACAGGGAAACCTACGAGCAGTACTTC. Translation: CSVEIRDRETYEQYF.

This clonotype was seen at least ten times. V and J are TRBV10-3 and TRBJ1-2, with a possible D match to TRBD1 (6 bases). Germline lookup yields CDR1 ENHRY and CDR2 SYGVKD. Trimming stripped 0 bases from V and 8 bases from J, with 10 bases between. The CDR3 consists of 13 residues. The CDR3: CAISESLQGGYTF. In DNA, the CDR3 is TGTGCCATCAGTGAGTCGCTACAGGGAGGCTACACCTTC.

As to this clonotype: A junction end diverges from the germline sequence, so it may reflect a read error. This sequence joins TRBV3-1 and TRBJ2-1, with D possibly matching TRBD2 (6 bases). Germline loops: CDR1 LGHDT, CDR2 YNNKEL (reference sequence). CDR3 size: 16 residues. The CDR3 is CASSHFSGGPQSEQVF. CDR3 sequence (DNA): TGTGCCAGCAGCCACTTTAGCGGAGGCCCCCAATCTGAGCAGGTCTTC.